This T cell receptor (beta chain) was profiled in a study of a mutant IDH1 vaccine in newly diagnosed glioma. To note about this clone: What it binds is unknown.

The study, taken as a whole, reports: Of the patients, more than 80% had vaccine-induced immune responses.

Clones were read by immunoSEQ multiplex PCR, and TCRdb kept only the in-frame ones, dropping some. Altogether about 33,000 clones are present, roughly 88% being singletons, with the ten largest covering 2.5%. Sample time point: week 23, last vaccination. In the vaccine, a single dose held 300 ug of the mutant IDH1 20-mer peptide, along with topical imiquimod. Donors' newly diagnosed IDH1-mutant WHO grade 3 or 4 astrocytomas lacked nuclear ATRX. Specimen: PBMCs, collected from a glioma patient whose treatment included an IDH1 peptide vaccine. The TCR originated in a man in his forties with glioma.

The CDR3 reads CASRGLTIEGYTF. The CDR3, as DNA: TGTGCCAGCAGAGGACTAACCATAGAGGGCTACACCTTC. The chain uses TRBV2 and TRBJ1-2; the D is unclear. Trimming pared 6 bases from V and 8 bases from J, leaving 16 bases between. The CDR3 length is 13 residues. From germline, CDR1 is SNHLY and CDR2 FYNNEI.